The TCR beta chain under discussion was sequenced for a study of shared clonotypes between healthy human individuals. Study overall: Each donor had three CD4 naive, three CD4 memory, two CD8 naive and one CD8 memory plate.

The CDR3 runs 18 residues. The J segment lost 0 bases and the V segment lost 3 bases, leaving 14 bases of the junction unmatched. Germline V gene data show CDR1 as SGHDT and CDR2 as YYEEEE. Findings of the study overall: Rarefaction indicated that sorted-subset sequencing remained incomplete although depth was large.

Concerning this clone itself: Its antigen is currently unknown.

Method: immunoSEQ multiplex PCR; TCRdb's copy keeps in-frame clones and lacks some. This table has more than 2 million clones, 90% to 97% appearing once. There were only Caucasian adults among the donors, and all lived in Nashville, Tennessee. A split of CD4+ cells into CD45RA+ naive and CD45RA-negative memory subsets was performed. Material: naive CD4+ T cells sorted from blood. Subset indicated: CD45RA+ positively selected. The chain joins TRBV5-6 to TRBJ2-7, with 8 nucleotides matching TRBD1. The clonotype was recovered from a man aged 18 to 29 in good health. CDR3 coding DNA: TGTGCCAGCAGCTCGGCATTAGCTTGGACAGGGATCTCCTACGAGCAGTACTTC. This translates into CASSSALAWTGISYEQYF.